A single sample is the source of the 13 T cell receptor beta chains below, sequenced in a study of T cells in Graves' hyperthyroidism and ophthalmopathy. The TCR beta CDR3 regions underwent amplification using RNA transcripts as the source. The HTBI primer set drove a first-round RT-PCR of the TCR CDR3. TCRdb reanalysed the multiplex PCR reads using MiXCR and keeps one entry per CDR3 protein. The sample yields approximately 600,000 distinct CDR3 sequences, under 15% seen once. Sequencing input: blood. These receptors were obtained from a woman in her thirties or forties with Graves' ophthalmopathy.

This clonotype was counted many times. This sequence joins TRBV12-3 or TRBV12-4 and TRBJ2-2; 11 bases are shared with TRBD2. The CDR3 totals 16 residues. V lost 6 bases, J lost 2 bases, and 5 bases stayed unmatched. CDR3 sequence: CASRSRLAGNTGELFF. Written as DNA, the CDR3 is TGTGCCAGCAGGTCCAGACTAGCGGGAAACACCGGGGAGCTGTTTTTT.

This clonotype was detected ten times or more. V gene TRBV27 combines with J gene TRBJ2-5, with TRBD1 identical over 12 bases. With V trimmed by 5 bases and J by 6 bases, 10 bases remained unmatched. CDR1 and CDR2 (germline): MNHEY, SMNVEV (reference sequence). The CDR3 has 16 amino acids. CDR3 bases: TGTGCCAGCAGTACCGCGGGACAGGGGGCTAAAAAGACCCAGTACTTC. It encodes CASSTAGQGAKKTQYF.

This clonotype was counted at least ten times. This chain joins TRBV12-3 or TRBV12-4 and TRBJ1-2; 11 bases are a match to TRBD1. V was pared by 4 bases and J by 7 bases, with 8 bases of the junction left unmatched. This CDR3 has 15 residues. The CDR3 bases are TGTGCCAGCAGTTCGGGACAGGGGGTTCTGGGTGGCTACACCTTC. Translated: CASSSGQGVLGGYTF.

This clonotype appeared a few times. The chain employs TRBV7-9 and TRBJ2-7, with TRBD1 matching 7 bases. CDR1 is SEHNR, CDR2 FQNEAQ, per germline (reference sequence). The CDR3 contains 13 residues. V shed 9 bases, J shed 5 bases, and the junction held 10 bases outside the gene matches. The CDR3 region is CASRAQGVDEQYF. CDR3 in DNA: TGTGCCAGTAGGGCGCAGGGGGTGGACGAGCAGTACTTC.

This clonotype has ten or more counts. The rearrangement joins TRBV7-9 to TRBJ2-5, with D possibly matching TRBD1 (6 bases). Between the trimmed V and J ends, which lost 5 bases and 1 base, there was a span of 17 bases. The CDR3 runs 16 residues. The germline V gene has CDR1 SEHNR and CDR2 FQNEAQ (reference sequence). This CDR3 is CASSHGITGSQETQYF. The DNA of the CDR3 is TGTGCCAGCAGCCACGGGATAACAGGGAGCCAAGAGACCCAGTACTTC.

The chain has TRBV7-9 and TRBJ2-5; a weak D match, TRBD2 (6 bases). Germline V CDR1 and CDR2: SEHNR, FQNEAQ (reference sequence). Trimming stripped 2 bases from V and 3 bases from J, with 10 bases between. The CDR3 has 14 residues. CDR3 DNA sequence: TGTGCCAGCAGCTTAATTCCGGGGGAAGAGACCCAGTACTTC. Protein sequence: CASSLIPGEETQYF.

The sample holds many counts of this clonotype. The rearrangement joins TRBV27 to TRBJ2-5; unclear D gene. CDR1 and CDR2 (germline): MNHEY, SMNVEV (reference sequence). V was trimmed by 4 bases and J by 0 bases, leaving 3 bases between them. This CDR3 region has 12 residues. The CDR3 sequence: CASSSDQETQYF. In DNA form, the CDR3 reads TGTGCCAGCAGTTCGGACCAAGAGACCCAGTACTTC.

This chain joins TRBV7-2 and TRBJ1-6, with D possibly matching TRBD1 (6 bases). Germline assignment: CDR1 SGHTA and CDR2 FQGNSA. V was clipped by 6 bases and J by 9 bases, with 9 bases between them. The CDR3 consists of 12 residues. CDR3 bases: TGTGCCAGCAGGCAGGGGACTTCACCCCTCCACTTT. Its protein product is CASRQGTSPLHF.

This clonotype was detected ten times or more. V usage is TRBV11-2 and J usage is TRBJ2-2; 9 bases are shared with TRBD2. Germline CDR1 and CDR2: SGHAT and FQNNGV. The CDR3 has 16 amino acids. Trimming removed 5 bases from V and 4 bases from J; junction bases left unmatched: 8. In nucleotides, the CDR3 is TGTGCCAGCAGCCTAGGGGGCGGGAGGGCCACCGGGGAGCTGTTTTTT. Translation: CASSLGGGRATGELFF.

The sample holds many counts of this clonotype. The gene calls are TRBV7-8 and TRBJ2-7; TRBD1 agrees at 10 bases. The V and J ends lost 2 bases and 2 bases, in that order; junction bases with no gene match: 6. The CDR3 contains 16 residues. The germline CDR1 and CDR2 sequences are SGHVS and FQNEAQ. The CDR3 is CASSLRRGTGAYEQYF. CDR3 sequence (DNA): TGTGCCAGCAGCTTACGAAGAGGGACAGGGGCCTACGAGCAGTACTTC.

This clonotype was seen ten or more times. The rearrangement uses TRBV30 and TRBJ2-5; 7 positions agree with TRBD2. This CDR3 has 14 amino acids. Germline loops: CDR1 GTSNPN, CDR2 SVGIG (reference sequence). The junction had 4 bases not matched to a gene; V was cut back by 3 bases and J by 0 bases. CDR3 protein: CAWRGGGYQETQYF. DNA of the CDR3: TGTGCCTGGAGGGGGGGGGGGTACCAAGAGACCCAGTACTTC.

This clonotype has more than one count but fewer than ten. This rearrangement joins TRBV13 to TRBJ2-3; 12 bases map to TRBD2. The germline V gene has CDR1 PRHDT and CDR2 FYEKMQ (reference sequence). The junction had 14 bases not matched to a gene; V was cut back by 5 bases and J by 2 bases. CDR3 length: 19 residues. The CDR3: CASSPTSGRTEDPTDTQYF. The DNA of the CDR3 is TGTGCCAGCAGCCCTACTAGCGGGAGGACAGAAGATCCCACAGATACGCAGTATTTT.

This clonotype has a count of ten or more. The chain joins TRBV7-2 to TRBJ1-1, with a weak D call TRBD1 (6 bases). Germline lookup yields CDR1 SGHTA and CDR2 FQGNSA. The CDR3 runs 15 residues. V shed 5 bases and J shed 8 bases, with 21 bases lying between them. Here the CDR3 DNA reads TGTGCCAGCAGCACCCCGCACCGACCGGGGGCCGAAGCTTTCTTT. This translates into CASSTPHRPGAEAFF.